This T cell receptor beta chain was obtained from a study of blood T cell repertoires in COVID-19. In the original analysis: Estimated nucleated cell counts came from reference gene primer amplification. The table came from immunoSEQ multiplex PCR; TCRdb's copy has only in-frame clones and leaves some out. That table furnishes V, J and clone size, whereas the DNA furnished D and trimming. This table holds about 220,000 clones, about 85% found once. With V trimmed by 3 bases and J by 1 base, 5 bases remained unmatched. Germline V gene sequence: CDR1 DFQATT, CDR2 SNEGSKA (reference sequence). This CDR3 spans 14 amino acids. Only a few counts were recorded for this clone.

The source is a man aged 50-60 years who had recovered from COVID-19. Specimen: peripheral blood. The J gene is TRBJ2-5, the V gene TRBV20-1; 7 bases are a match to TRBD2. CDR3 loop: CSASYGGGQETQYF. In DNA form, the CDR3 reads TGCAGTGCTAGTTATGGGGGGGGCCAAGAGACCCAGTACTTC.